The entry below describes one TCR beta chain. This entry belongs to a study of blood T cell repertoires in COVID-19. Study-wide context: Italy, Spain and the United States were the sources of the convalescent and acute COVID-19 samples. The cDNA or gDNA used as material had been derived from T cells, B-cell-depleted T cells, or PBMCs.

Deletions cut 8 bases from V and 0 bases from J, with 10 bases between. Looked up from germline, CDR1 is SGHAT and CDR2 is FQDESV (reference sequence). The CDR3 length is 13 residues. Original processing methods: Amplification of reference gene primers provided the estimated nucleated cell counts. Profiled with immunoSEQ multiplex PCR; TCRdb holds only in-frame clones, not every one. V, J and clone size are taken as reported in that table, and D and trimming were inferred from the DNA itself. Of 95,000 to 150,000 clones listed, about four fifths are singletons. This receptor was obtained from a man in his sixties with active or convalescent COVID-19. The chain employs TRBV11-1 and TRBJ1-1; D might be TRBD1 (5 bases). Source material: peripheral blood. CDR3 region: CASGDSLNTEAFF. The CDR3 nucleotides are TGTGCCAGCGGTGACAGCTTGAACACTGAAGCTTTCTTT.